Sequencing of this T cell receptor (beta chain) was carried out in a study of cytomegalovirus exposure and HLA in healthy donors. Study findings and constraints: According to an earlier analysis, most TCR beta V segments yielded productive rearrangements about 90% or about 30% of the time.

PCR used 60 Vbeta primers and 13 Jbeta primers. Assay used: immunoSEQ multiplex PCR; TCRdb lists only in-frame clones, some missing. The sample contains around 180,000 clones, approximately 80% of which appear only once. Turning to this clone: Its antigen is not known.

V dropped 0 bases and J dropped 5 bases, with 17 bases sitting between them. Germline V gene data show CDR1 as SGHVS and CDR2 as FQNEAQ. The CDR3 totals 16 residues. The sequenced material came from PBMCs. The chain joins TRBV7-8 to TRBJ2-7, with a possible D match to TRBD1 (7 bases). This clonotype originated in a male donor in good health and CMV-seronegative. In nucleotides, the CDR3 is TGTGCCAGCAGCTTAGCGCAAGGAGGGGGCAAGAACGAGCAGTACTTC. It codes for CASSLAQGGGKNEQYF. Together with reference TRBV7-8 and TRBJ2-7, the CDR3 gives the full variable domain: GAGVSQSPRYKVAKRGQDVALRCDPISGHVSLFWYQQALGQGPEFLTYFQNEAQLDKSGLPSDRFFAERPEGSVSTLKIQRTQQEDSAVYLCASSLAQGGGKNEQYFGPGTRLTVT.